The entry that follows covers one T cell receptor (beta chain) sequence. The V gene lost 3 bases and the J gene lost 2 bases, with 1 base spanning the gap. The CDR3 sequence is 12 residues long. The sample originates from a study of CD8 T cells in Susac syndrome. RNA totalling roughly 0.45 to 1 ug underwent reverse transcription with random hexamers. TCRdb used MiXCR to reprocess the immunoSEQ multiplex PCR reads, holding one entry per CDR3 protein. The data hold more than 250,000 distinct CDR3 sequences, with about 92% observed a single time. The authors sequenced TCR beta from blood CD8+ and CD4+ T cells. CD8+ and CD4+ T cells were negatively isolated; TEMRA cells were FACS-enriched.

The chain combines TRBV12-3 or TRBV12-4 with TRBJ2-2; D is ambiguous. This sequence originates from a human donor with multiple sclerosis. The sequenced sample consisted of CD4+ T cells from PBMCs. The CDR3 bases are TGTGCCAGCAGTTTCAACACCGGGGAGCTGTTTTTT. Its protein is CASSFNTGELFF.